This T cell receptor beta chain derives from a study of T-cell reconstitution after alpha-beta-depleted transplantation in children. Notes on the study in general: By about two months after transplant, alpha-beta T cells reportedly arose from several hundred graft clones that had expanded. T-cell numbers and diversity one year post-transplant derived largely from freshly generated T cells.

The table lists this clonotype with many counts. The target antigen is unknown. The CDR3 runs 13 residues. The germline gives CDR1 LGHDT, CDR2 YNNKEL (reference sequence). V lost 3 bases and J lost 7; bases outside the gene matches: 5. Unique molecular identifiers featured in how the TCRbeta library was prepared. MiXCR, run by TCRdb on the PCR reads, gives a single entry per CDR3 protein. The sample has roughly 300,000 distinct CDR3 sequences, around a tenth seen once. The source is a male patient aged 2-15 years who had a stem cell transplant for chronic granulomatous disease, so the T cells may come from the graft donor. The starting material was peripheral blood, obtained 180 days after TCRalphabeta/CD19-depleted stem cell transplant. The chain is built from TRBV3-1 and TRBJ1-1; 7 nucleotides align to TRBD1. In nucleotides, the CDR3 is TGTGCCAGCAGCCATTTGACAGGGAATGAAGCTTTCTTT. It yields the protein CASSHLTGNEAFF.